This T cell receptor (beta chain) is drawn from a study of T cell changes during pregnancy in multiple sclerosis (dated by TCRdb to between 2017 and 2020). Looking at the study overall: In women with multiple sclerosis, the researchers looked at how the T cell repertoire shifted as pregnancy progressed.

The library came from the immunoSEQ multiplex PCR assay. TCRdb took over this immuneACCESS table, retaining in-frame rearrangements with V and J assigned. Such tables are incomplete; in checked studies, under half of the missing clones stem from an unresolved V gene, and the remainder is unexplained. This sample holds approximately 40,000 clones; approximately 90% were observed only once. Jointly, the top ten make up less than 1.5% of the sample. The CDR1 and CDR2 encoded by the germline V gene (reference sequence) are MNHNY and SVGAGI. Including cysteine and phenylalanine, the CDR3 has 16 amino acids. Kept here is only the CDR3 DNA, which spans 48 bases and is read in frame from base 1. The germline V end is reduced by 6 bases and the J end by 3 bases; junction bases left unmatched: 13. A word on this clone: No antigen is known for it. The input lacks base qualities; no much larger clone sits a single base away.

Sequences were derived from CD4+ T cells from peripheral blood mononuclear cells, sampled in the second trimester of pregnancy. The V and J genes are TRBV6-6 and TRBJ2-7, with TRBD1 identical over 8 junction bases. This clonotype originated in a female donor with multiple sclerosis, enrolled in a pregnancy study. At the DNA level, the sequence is TGTGCCAGCAGCCAATCTACAGGGGGTTTTCACTACGAGCAGTACTTC. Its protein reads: CASSQSTGGFHYEQYF.